The sequence of this TCR beta chain was determined in a study of graft-versus-host responses after intestinal transplantation. Study background: Recipients were given multivisceral, liver-intestinal, or isolated intestinal transplants. Tacrolimus plus steroids were given to all recipients for 3 to 4 years, preceded by anti-thymocyte globulin induction. Study results and caveats: Recipient marrow contained GvH clones, some of which appeared first in ileum or blood.

The protocol was immunoSEQ multiplex PCR, while the TCRdb copy is restricted to in-frame clones and leaves out a portion. The sample lists some 87,000 clones; approximately 95% were seen once. A word on this clone: Its cognate antigen is unknown.

Germline V gives CDR1 MDHEN, CDR2 SYDVKM. The CDR3 covers 12 residues. V was cut by 3 bases and J by 6 bases, with 7 bases left in between. This sequence joins TRBV28 and TRBJ2-3, with D uncertain. This material consisted of unstimulated CD8+ T cells sorted from spleen or lymph node cells, taken before transplant. This receptor was taken from a human donor who was the organ donor for an intestinal transplant. The CDR3 is CASSFGSDTQYF. The CDR3 coding sequence is TGTGCCAGCAGTTTCGGGTCCGATACGCAGTATTTT.